The text below deals with one T cell receptor beta chain. The antigen is not known. TCRdb re-derived calls from the reads in MiXCR, one entry per CDR3 protein. The table includes around 750,000 distinct CDR3 sequences, approximately 29% detected once. This specimen belongs to a study of T cell repertoires in cytomegalovirus infection. At the level of the study: It can be stated that public TCR beta signatures indicated CMV infection as well as a matching HLA type.

The sample in question was cultured CD8+ T cells from PBMCs, obtained from culture after CMV antigen stimulation. This sequence was found in a human donor in good health (CMV status not recorded). Some clones in this sample may be carry-over from other donors' samples.

The CDR3 spells CASSERHQPLRGTGELFF. CDR3 DNA: TGTGCCAGCAGTGAACGGCATCAGCCCCTGCGAGGCACCGGGGAGCTGTTTTTT. This sequence joins TRBV6-1 and TRBJ2-2; no clear D gene. The V end was cut by 2 bases, the J end by 4 bases, with 20 bases between. The CDR3 sequence is 18 residues long. Germline values: CDR1 MNHNS, CDR2 SASEGT.